This TCR beta chain was found in a study of T cells in Graves' hyperthyroidism and ophthalmopathy. The CDR3 loop spans 18 amino acids. The germline V and J ends were trimmed by 5 bases and 5 bases, with 25 bases remaining between them. Germline V gene data show CDR1 as SEHNR and CDR2 as FQNEAQ (reference sequence). Comment on this clonotype: What it binds is not known.

PBMCs were derived from roughly 10 ml fresh peripheral blood. Study-wide results and caveats: Most expanded thyroid clonotypes above 0.001 also appeared in blood.

What was amplified from RNA transcripts were TCR beta CDR3 regions. Using the HTBI primer set, a first-round RT-PCR was run on the TCR CDR3. One entry per CDR3 protein results from TCRdb running MiXCR on the multiplex PCR reads. Of hundreds of thousands of distinct CDR3 sequences in the sample, about 20% were seen once. The source of this sequence is a woman aged 70 to 79 with Graves' ophthalmopathy. The specimen was blood. This chain uses TRBV7-9 with TRBJ1-5; a possible D gene is TRBD1 (5 bases). The CDR3 loop is CASSRRGTFGGDDQPQHF. The CDR3, as DNA: TGTGCCAGCAGCCGTCGAGGGACCTTTGGTGGAGACGATCAGCCCCAGCATTTT.